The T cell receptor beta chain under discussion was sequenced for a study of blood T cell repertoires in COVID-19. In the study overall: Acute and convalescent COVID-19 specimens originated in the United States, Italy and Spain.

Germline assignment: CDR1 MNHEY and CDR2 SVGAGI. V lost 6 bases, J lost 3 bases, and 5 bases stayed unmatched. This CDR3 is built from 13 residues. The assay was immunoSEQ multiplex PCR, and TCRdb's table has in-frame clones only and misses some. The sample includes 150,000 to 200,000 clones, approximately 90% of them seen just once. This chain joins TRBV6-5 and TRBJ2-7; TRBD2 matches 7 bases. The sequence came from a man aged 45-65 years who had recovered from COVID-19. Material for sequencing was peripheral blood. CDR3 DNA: TGTGCCAGCAGGGGGGGGACGGTCTACGAGCAGTACTTC. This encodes CASRGGTVYEQYF.